The 14 T cell receptor beta chains given below trace back to one sample, sequenced in a study of cytomegalovirus exposure and HLA in healthy donors (dated by TCRdb to 2016 to 2017). The library was produced with the immunoSEQ multiplex PCR assay. The multiplex PCR relied on a mix of 60 forward primers for TCR Vbeta segments and 13 reverse primers for TCR Jbeta segments. Held by TCRdb, this immuneACCESS table contains in-frame sequences only and omits some clones. Under half of the omission traces to an unresolved V gene where checked; the cause of the rest is unknown. The table for this sample records roughly 72,000 clones. The ten largest clones represent 3.5% to 4% of the sample. Sequences were obtained from PBMCs. The receptors originated from a young man in good health and CMV-seropositive.

The rearrangement uses TRBV28 and TRBJ2-3, with D maybe TRBD1 (6 bases). Per germline, CDR1 MDHEN and CDR2 SYDVKM. The CDR3 loop spans 16 amino acids. V gave up 2 bases and J gave up 3 bases, with 15 bases separating them. The CDR3: CASSLETGGATDTQYF. CDR3 nucleotides: TGTGCCAGCAGTTTAGAGACAGGTGGTGCGACAGATACGCAGTATTTT.

The genes are TRBV6-5 and TRBJ1-2; D perhaps matches TRBD1 (5 bases). Germline CDR1 reads MNHEY; CDR2 reads SVGAGI. V lost 4 bases, J lost 5 bases, and 14 bases lay in between. This CDR3 is 14 amino acids long. CDR3 sequence: CASSFRDGGYGYTF. The CDR3 DNA is TGTGCCAGCAGTTTCCGGGACGGGGGGTATGGCTACACCTTC.

The rearrangement links TRBV12-5 to TRBJ2-3; D unclear. The length of the CDR3 is 15 residues. Between the trimmed V and J ends, which lost 1 base and 1 base, there was a span of 9 bases. CDR1 and CDR2 (germline): LGHNT, FRNRAP. CDR3 DNA: TGTGCTAGTGGTTTGGGGGCCAAGGGCACAGATACGCAGTATTTT. The encoded protein is CASGLGAKGTDTQYF.

V is TRBV29-1 and J is TRBJ2-7; D perhaps matches TRBD1 (5 bases). V gave up 4 bases and J gave up 0 bases, with 13 bases separating them. CDR3 size: 14 residues. CDR1 and CDR2 from the germline V gene are SQVTM and ANQGSEA. DNA for the CDR3: TGCAGCGTTGTAGGGGCCGGGCCCTCCTACGAGCAGTACTTC. It is translated as CSVVGAGPSYEQYF.

V usage is TRBV5-1 and J usage is TRBJ2-1; TRBD1 matches at 8 bases. Germline CDR1 SGHRS, CDR2 YFSETQ. V lost 3 bases, J lost 9 bases, and 5 bases stayed unmatched. CDR3 length: 13 residues. CDR3 sequence: CASSSQGASEQFF. In DNA, the CDR3 is TGCGCCAGCAGCTCGCAGGGGGCGTCTGAGCAGTTCTTC. Full variable domain (remainder filled in from reference TRBV5-1 and TRBJ2-1): KAGVTQTPRYLIKTRGQQVTLSCSPISGHRSVSWYQQTPGQGLQFLFEYFSETQRNKGNFPGRFSGRQFSNSRSEMNVSTLELGDSALYLCASSSQGASEQFFGPGTRLTVL.

The chain couples TRBV7-9 to TRBJ1-2, with TRBD1 matching over 7 bases. The germline V gene has CDR1 SEHNR and CDR2 FQNEAQ (reference sequence). V lost 7 bases to trimming and J lost 2 bases; unmatched junction nucleotides: 4. The CDR3 totals 13 residues. DNA of the CDR3: TGTGCCAGCACCGAGACAGGGAACTATGGCTACACCTTC. Its translation is CASTETGNYGYTF.

The chain carries TRBV4-2 and TRBJ1-5; D may be TRBD1 (6 bases). V lost 1 base and J lost 5, with 9 bases in between. The CDR3 has 14 residues. Germline V gene lookup returns CDR1 LGHNA and CDR2 YNFKEQ. CDR3 protein: CASSQVAGDQPQHF. Here the CDR3 DNA reads TGTGCCAGCAGCCAAGTGGCAGGGGATCAGCCCCAGCATTTT.

This rearrangement joins TRBV19 to TRBJ1-5; D may be TRBD1 (5 bases). Trimming removed 5 bases at V and 9 bases at J, with 14 bases between. There are 13 residues in the CDR3. Germline-derived CDR1 and CDR2 are LNHDA and SQIVND (reference sequence). This chain's CDR3 is CASSDSGSRPQHF. CDR3 DNA sequence: TGTGCCAGTAGTGACTCAGGGTCTCGGCCCCAGCATTTT.

The gene calls are TRBV4-2 and TRBJ2-7; D not certain. CDR1 is LGHNA, CDR2 YNFKEQ, per germline. The CDR3 runs to 13 residues. V lost 0 bases and J lost 12, with 15 bases in between. The CDR3: CASSQDLLQPLYF. CDR3 bases: TGTGCCAGCAGCCAAGATCTTTTACAGCCTCTGTACTTC.

This sequence joins TRBV28 and TRBJ1-5; 8 positions match TRBD1. This CDR3 has 16 amino acids. Unmatched junction bases numbered 4, after V lost 2 bases and J lost 1 base. Germline loops: CDR1 MDHEN, CDR2 SYDVKM. The CDR3 DNA follows: TGTGCCAGCAGTTTAATAGACAGGGGAAGCAATCAGCCCCAGCATTTT. It yields the protein CASSLIDRGSNQPQHF.

J is TRBJ2-3 and V is TRBV5-1; D possibly corresponds to TRBD1 (5 bases). Trimming left V 0 bases short and J 5 bases short, with 10 bases between. Germline V gene sequence: CDR1 SGHRS, CDR2 YFSETQ. This CDR3 comprises 14 residues. CDR3 loop: CASSLGQGVDTQYF. In DNA form, the CDR3 reads TGCGCCAGCAGCTTGGGTCAGGGTGTAGATACGCAGTATTTT.

The CDR3 reads CASSPGTGETQYF. Here the CDR3 DNA reads TGTGCCAGCTCACCGGGGACAGGGGAGACCCAGTACTTC. The chain carries TRBV18 and TRBJ2-5; 9 nucleotides match TRBD1. Trimming removed 3 bases from V and 5 bases from J; junction bases left unmatched: 1. The CDR3 is 13 residues long. CDR1 is KGHSH, CDR2 LQKENI, per germline.

The genes are TRBV6-5 and TRBJ2-3, with 8 bases identical to TRBD1. V was pared by 8 bases and J by 4 bases, with 8 bases of the junction left unmatched. This CDR3 is built from 14 residues. Germline V gene lookup returns CDR1 MNHEY and CDR2 SVGAGI. CDR3 nucleotides: TGTGCCAGCCGATCCGGGACAGGAGCAGATACGCAGTATTTT. This encodes CASRSGTGADTQYF.

The chain couples TRBV10-3 to TRBJ1-2; tentative D call: TRBD1 (5 bases). V shed 10 bases and J shed 0 bases, with 12 bases lying between them. CDR3 length equals 13 residues. CDR1 ENHRY and CDR2 SYGVKD come from the germline V gene. The CDR3 DNA reads TGTGCCACCTGGGGCAGCACTAACTATGGCTACACCTTC. Protein sequence: CATWGSTNYGYTF.